This T cell receptor (beta chain) was documented in a study of beta chain features in type 1 diabetes. Background on the study: Cell yields, age and gender were similar between patients and healthy donors. General study findings and limits: Sequencing from cDNA could over-represent high-TCR-expressing cells. A possible short-template PCR bias applies equally to patients and controls. TCRB CDR3s were moderately but significantly shorter in Type 1 diabetes patients in all four CD4+ subsets. The question of HLA type influencing TCRB rearrangement was one that remained unresolved here.

Sequencing targeted expressed TCRB transcripts, as all isolated RNA had been reverse transcribed. Clones were read by immunoSEQ multiplex PCR, and TCRdb kept only the in-frame ones, dropping some. The sample carries 150,000 to 200,000 clones, about 63% recorded once. The CDR3 is 11 amino acids. The germline V and J ends were trimmed by 5 bases and 11 bases, with 11 bases remaining between them. Germline V gene data show CDR1 as SGHTA and CDR2 as FQGNSA. A word on this clone: What it binds is not known.

V usage is TRBV7-2 and J usage is TRBJ2-3, with a weak D call TRBD2 (6 bases). The sample consisted of naive CD4+ T cells from blood. The sequence derives from a man aged 25 to 40 with type 1 diabetes. This chain's CDR3 is CASSREWGQYF. The CDR3 DNA reads TGTGCCAGCAGCCGGGAGTGGGGGCAGTATTTT.